These 28 T cell receptor beta chains were all obtained from the same sample, sequenced in a study of vaccination effects on CD4 cells after COVID-19. The culture ran for roughly ten days before CD4+ T cells were isolated. Every participant took two doses of the BNT162b2 or mRNA-1273 vaccine. For these TCRs, the target antigens are not known. Only in-frame clones appear in the TCRdb table, and some are missing; sequencing was by immunoSEQ multiplex PCR. The table includes about 40,000 clones, approximately 70% detected once. The sequencing used CD4+ T cells from PBMCs cultured without peptide, collected after COVID-19 vaccination. Receptor source: a human donor who received a COVID-19 vaccine.

This clone appeared once. The chain uses TRBV19 and TRBJ1-2; D is unclear. Per the germline V gene, CDR1 is LNHDA and CDR2 is SQIVND (reference sequence). The CDR3 runs to 15 residues. Between the trimmed V and J ends, which lost 3 bases and 0 bases, there was a span of 11 bases. In nucleotides, the CDR3 is TGTGCCAGTAGTATTGGAACCCCTTCTAACTATGGCTACACCTTC. It translates to CASSIGTPSNYGYTF.

This clone was seen more than once but under ten times. The chain recombines TRBV6-6 with TRBJ1-3; D unresolved. CDR3 length: 13 amino acids. Between the trimmed V and J ends, which lost 7 bases and 4 bases, there was a span of 11 bases. Germline V lookup: CDR1 MNHNY, CDR2 SVGAGI (reference sequence). For the CDR3, the DNA is TGTGCCAGCATAAGTAACACCGGAAACACCATATATTTT. It is translated as CASISNTGNTIYF.

V usage is TRBV12-3 or TRBV12-4 and J usage is TRBJ2-4, with D perhaps matching TRBD1 (5 bases). There are 12 residues in the CDR3. V dropped 6 bases and J dropped 6 bases, with 9 bases sitting between them. The CDR3 DNA reads as TGTGCCAGCAGCTCCAGGGTAAACATTCAGTACTTC. Encoded protein: CASSSRVNIQYF.

The chain has TRBV2 and TRBJ2-5, with 9 bases fitting TRBD2. The CDR3 runs 14 residues. From germline, CDR1 is SNHLY and CDR2 FYNNEI. J was trimmed by 0 bases and V by 11 bases; bases with no gene match: 7. The CDR3 DNA sequence: TGTGCCTGCATTAGCGGGAGTTACCAAGAGACCCAGTACTTC. Amino acids: CACISGSYQETQYF.

This clone was seen more than once but under ten times. J is TRBJ1-2 and V is TRBV4-1; 7 nucleotides align to TRBD1. CDR3 length equals 14 residues. The V gene's germline CDR1 is MGHRA and CDR2 YSYEKL. V shed 6 bases, J shed 8 bases, and the junction held 12 bases outside the gene matches. CDR3 nucleotides: TGCGCCAGCAGAATAGTAGGGGGCATGGGAGGCTACACCTTC. Protein sequence: CASRIVGGMGGYTF.

The chain is built from TRBV15 and TRBJ2-1; 7 bases align to TRBD2. The CDR3 is 16 amino acids. V lost 5 bases, J lost 7 bases, and 14 bases stayed unmatched. Per germline, CDR1 LNHNV and CDR2 YYDKDF (reference sequence). The CDR3 loop is CATSGLLAERTNEQFF. The CDR3 DNA reads as TGTGCCACCAGCGGACTTCTAGCGGAGAGAACGAATGAGCAGTTCTTC. Complete variable domain (other parts from reference TRBV15 and TRBJ2-1): DAMVIQNPRYQVTQFGKPVTLSCSQTLNHNVMYWYQQKSSQAPKLLFHYYDKDFNNEADTPDNFQSRRPNTSFCFLDIRSPGLGDTAMYLCATSGLLAERTNEQFFGPGTRLTVL.

CDR3 DNA sequence: TGTGCTAGTGGCCTCGAGGGGCTCTATGGCTACACCTTC. It yields the protein CASGLEGLYGYTF. The chain couples TRBV12-5 to TRBJ1-2; D perhaps matches TRBD1 (5 bases). The length of the CDR3 is 13 residues. Trimming removed 6 bases at V and 4 bases at J, with 12 bases between. The germline CDR1 and CDR2 sequences are LGHNT and FRNRAP.

The chain combines TRBV5-6 with TRBJ1-4, with 9 bases matching TRBD1. The CDR3 contains 14 residues. CDR1 and CDR2 from the germline V gene are SGHDT and YYEEEE. V trimming: 0 bases; J trimming: 6 bases; junction bases outside the gene matches: 0. Here the CDR3 DNA reads TGTGCCAGCAGCTTGGACAGGGGGCATGAAAAACTGTTTTTT. This encodes CASSLDRGHEKLFF.

The rearrangement uses TRBV24-1 and TRBJ2-3, with D unresolved. CDR1 is KGHDR and CDR2 is SFDVKD in the germline V gene. Trimming pared 4 bases from V and 6 bases from J, leaving 4 bases between. This CDR3 is built from 11 residues. The CDR3 sequence is CATSDLDTQYF. CDR3 coding DNA: TGTGCCACCAGTGACCTGGATACGCAGTATTTT.

V and J are TRBV4-2 and TRBJ2-7; 11 nucleotides agree with TRBD2. Looked up from germline, CDR1 is LGHNA and CDR2 is YNFKEQ. Trimming removed 3 bases from V and 2 bases from J; junction bases left unmatched: 9. This CDR3 region has 17 residues. CDR3 nucleotide sequence: TGTGCCAGCAGCCAGGCATCTGGGACTAGCGGTGCCTACGAGCAGTACTTC. It encodes CASSQASGTSGAYEQYF.

The V and J genes are TRBV18 and TRBJ2-5; D might be TRBD2 (5 bases). The CDR3 extends over 13 amino acids. Between the trimmed V and J ends, which lost 3 bases and 1 base, there was a span of 6 bases. CDR1 KGHSH and CDR2 LQKENI come from the germline V gene. CDR3 sequence (DNA): TGTGCCAGCTCACCGGGGAGCCAAGAGACCCAGTACTTC. Translated, it gives CASSPGSQETQYF.

The CDR3 here is CAWRGTGSTDTQYF. The CDR3 DNA reads as TGTGCCTGGAGGGGGACAGGGAGCACAGATACGCAGTATTTT. The chain has TRBV30 and TRBJ2-3, with 9 bases that match TRBD1. The CDR3 extends over 14 amino acids. V gave up 3 bases and J gave up 0 bases; unmatched junction bases: 1. Germline CDR1 reads GTSNPN; CDR2 reads SVGIG (reference sequence).

The CDR3 nucleotides read TGTGCCAGCAGCCGCGACAGGCTAGAGACCCAGTACTTC. Amino acids: CASSRDRLETQYF. The chain joins TRBV5-8 to TRBJ2-5; TRBD1 is a possible D gene (6 bases). Between the trimmed V and J ends, which lost 4 bases and 4 bases, there was a span of 11 bases. Per the germline V gene, CDR1 is SGHTS and CDR2 is YDEGEE. The CDR3 spans 13 residues.

V usage is TRBV5-1 and J usage is TRBJ1-2; the D gene is possibly TRBD1 (5 bases). Trimming cost V 3 bases and J 2 bases, with 14 bases left between them. CDR1 and CDR2 from the germline V gene are SGHRS and YFSETQ. This CDR3 spans 15 amino acids. CDR3 amino acids: CASSWGTDPNYGYTF. As DNA, the CDR3 is TGCGCCAGCAGCTGGGGGACTGACCCGAACTATGGCTACACCTTC.

The chain uses TRBV9 and TRBJ2-7; 10 bases match TRBD2. J was trimmed by 8 bases and V by 3 bases; bases with no gene match: 8. This CDR3 region has 14 residues. From germline, CDR1 is SGDLS and CDR2 YYNGEE. As DNA, the CDR3 is TGTGCCAGCAGCGCCCCGTCTAGCGGGAGTCAGCAGTACTTC. Amino acid sequence: CASSAPSSGSQQYF. The variable domain in full, with the rest retrieved from reference TRBV9 and TRBJ2-7, is DSGVTQTPKHLITATGQRVTLRCSPRSGDLSVYWYQQSLDQGLQFLIQYYNGEERAKGNILERFSAQQFPDLHSELNLSSLELGDSALYFCASSAPSSGSQQYFGPGTRLTVT.

The rearrangement links TRBV27 to TRBJ2-5, with D tentatively TRBD2 (5 bases). The germline gives CDR1 MNHEY, CDR2 SMNVEV (reference sequence). The CDR3 is 16 amino acids. The V and J ends lost 4 bases and 2 bases respectively, with 17 bases between them. CDR3 protein: CASSWGADIGQETQYF. In nucleotides, the CDR3 is TGTGCCAGCAGTTGGGGAGCCGACATAGGGCAAGAGACCCAGTACTTC.

V is TRBV19 and J is TRBJ1-5; D unresolved. The CDR3 extends over 16 amino acids. Trimming removed 3 bases at V and 0 bases at J, with 12 bases between. Per germline, CDR1 LNHDA and CDR2 SQIVND (reference sequence). This CDR3 is CASSIPPRYSNQPQHF. CDR3 nucleotide sequence: TGTGCCAGTAGTATCCCTCCCCGGTATAGCAATCAGCCCCAGCATTTT.

The chain couples TRBV6-5 to TRBJ2-1; 11 bases line up with TRBD2. The V gene end was trimmed by 0 bases and the J gene end by 6 bases; junction bases not matched to a gene: 4. The CDR3 has 16 amino acids. Germline V gene lookup returns CDR1 MNHEY and CDR2 SVGAGI. Here the CDR3 DNA reads TGTGCCAGCAGTTACTCGGTACTAGCGGGAGTCAATGAGCAGTTCTTC. It translates to CASSYSVLAGVNEQFF.

This chain links TRBV19 with TRBJ2-7, with TRBD1 as a possible D gene (6 bases). This CDR3 comprises 11 residues. Germline-derived CDR1 and CDR2 are LNHDA and SQIVND (reference sequence). V dropped 4 bases and J dropped 8 bases, with 9 bases sitting between them. The chain's CDR3 is CASSRWDKQYF. CDR3 DNA sequence: TGTGCCAGTAGTAGATGGGACAAGCAGTACTTC.

This chain connects TRBV19 to TRBJ1-1; perhaps TRBD1 as D (6 bases). The germline V gene has CDR1 LNHDA and CDR2 SQIVND (reference sequence). The V and J ends lost 2 bases and 4 bases respectively, with 11 bases between them. The CDR3 length is 14 residues. The CDR3 region is CASSIWGLGTEAFF. In DNA, the CDR3 is TGTGCCAGTAGTATATGGGGGCTGGGCACTGAAGCTTTCTTT.

V usage is TRBV2 and J usage is TRBJ2-7; 9 bases fit TRBD1. J was trimmed by 6 bases and V by 2 bases; bases with no gene match: 5. The germline V gene encodes CDR1 SNHLY and CDR2 FYNNEI. The CDR3 loop spans 14 amino acids. For the CDR3, the DNA is TGTGCCAGCAGTGAATTGAGGACAGGGGTCGAGCAGTACTTC. Residues: CASSELRTGVEQYF.

This clone has a handful of counts. The V and J genes are TRBV5-1 and TRBJ2-3; D not certain. CDR1 and CDR2 from the germline V gene are SGHRS and YFSETQ. This CDR3 is built from 12 residues. Trimming took 4 bases from V and 3 from J, leaving 6 bases between them. The CDR3 coding sequence is TGCGCCAGCAGCCTGACTACAGATACGCAGTATTTT. Its translation: CASSLTTDTQYF.

V usage is TRBV6-1 and J usage is TRBJ1-6; TRBD1 aligns across 9 bases. V gave up 1 base and J gave up 5 bases; unmatched junction bases: 0. The CDR3 sequence is 15 residues long. The germline CDR1 and CDR2 sequences are MNHNS and SASEGT. For the CDR3, the DNA is TGTGCCAGCAGTGAAGGGGACAGGGATAATTCACCCCTCCACTTT. This encodes CASSEGDRDNSPLHF.

The chain carries TRBV7-9 and TRBJ1-1; D possibly corresponds to TRBD1 (6 bases). CDR3 size: 16 residues. CDR1 is SEHNR and CDR2 is FQNEAQ in the germline V gene (reference sequence). V was pared by 3 bases and J by 0 bases, with 14 bases between. CDR3 sequence reads: CASSFPAGTLNTEAFF. CDR3 bases: TGTGCCAGCAGCTTCCCAGCCGGGACATTGAACACTGAAGCTTTCTTT.

The chain is built from TRBV3-1 (or the pseudogene TRBV3-2) and TRBJ2-3; D gene ambiguous. CDR3 length equals 11 residues. In germline, CDR1 is LGHDT, CDR2 YNNKEL (reference sequence). The V end lost 1 base, the J end lost 6 bases, and 2 bases lay between the germline ends. This chain's CDR3 is CASSQVDTQYF. The CDR3 DNA is TGTGCCAGCAGCCAAGTTGATACGCAGTATTTT.

The chain recombines TRBV6-6 with TRBJ2-1; TRBD2 agrees at 12 bases. Germline-derived CDR1 and CDR2 are MNHNY and SVGAGI (reference sequence). The length of the CDR3 is 15 residues. V was pared by 6 bases and J by 10 bases, with 10 bases of the junction left unmatched. CDR3 region: CASSQRTSGKGEQFF. The CDR3 DNA sequence: TGTGCCAGCAGCCAGAGGACTAGCGGGAAGGGCGAGCAGTTCTTC.

V gene TRBV5-1 combines with J gene TRBJ1-5; unclear D gene. CDR3 size: 12 residues. Germline CDR1 is SGHRS and CDR2 is YFSETQ. The germline V and J ends were trimmed by 0 bases and 5 bases, with 3 bases remaining between them. This chain's CDR3 is CASSLVDQPQHF. In DNA, the CDR3 is TGCGCCAGCAGCTTGGTTGATCAGCCCCAGCATTTT.

The chain carries TRBV4-1 and TRBJ2-7; D unresolved. With 2 bases removed from V and 2 bases from J, the gap between germline ends came to 13 bases. There are 15 residues in the CDR3. Germline CDR1 reads MGHRA; CDR2 reads YSYEKL. CDR3 residues: CASSQYLGIPYEQYF. CDR3 DNA: TGCGCCAGCAGCCAATACTTGGGAATACCCTACGAGCAGTACTTC.